Listed below are T cell receptor beta chains from one sample, sequenced in a study of T cells in localized non-small cell lung cancer. Profiling relied on immunoSEQ multiplex PCR, and the TCRdb table lists in-frame clones only, not all of them. The sample has 2,000 to 2,500 clones; about 30% are singletons. Sequencing was performed on lung tumor tissue, taken before any cancer treatment. These receptors were collected from a male donor older than 55 with stage III lung adenocarcinoma. CDR3s include the opening cysteine and the closing phenylalanine or tryptophan. D genes are given only for firm matches. Clone size is stated in some rows and not others, as once, few, many or a class when expanded.

size,V,D,J,DNA,CDR3
NA,TRBV6-8,NA,TRBJ2-3,TGTGCCAGCAGTTACGGAAGGTCAGAGGGGGATACGCAGTATTTT,CASSYGRSEGDTQYF
few,TRBV28,TRBD1,TRBJ1-6,TGTGCCATCCAGGGGGTTGATAATTCACCCCTCCACTTT,CAIQGVDNSPLHF
medium-sized,TRBV7-2,NA,TRBJ1-1,TGTGCCAGCACAATTTCGACGAACACTGAAGCTTTCTTT,CASTISTNTEAFF
NA,TRBV11-3,TRBD2,TRBJ2-1,TGTGCCAGCAGCGCTAGGACTAGCGGGATAGATGAGCAGTTCTTC,CASSARTSGIDEQFF
NA,TRBV5-1,TRBD1,TRBJ2-2,TGCGCCAGCACCCTACAGGGGGCGAACACCGGGGAGCTGTTTTTT,CASTLQGANTGELFF
medium-sized,TRBV11-3,TRBD1,TRBJ1-1,TGTGCCAGCAGTCCAACGACAGGGTGGAACACTGAAGCTTTCTTT,CASSPTTGWNTEAFF
NA,TRBV25-1,TRBD1,TRBJ1-2,TGTGCCAGCAGTGCGACCGGGACAGGGGACTATGGCTACACCTTC,CASSATGTGDYGYTF
NA,TRBV11-3,NA,TRBJ2-5,TGTGCCAGCAGCTTAGGATCCGGAGGGGCCCAAGAGACCCAGTACTTC,CASSLGSGGAQETQYF
NA,TRBV28,TRBD1,TRBJ1-2,TGTGCCAGCAGTCTTAGCTCCACAGGGGGGAATGGCTACACCTTC,CASSLSSTGGNGYTF
medium-sized,TRBV19,NA,TRBJ2-3,TGTGCCAGTAACGGGGACAGCACAGATACGCAGTATTTT,CASNGDSTDTQYF
NA,TRBV5-1,NA,TRBJ1-6,TGCGCCAGCAGCTTGGATGGGGGCCCGGGGGCCCTCCACTTT,CASSLDGGPGALHF
NA,TRBV28,NA,TRBJ2-3,TGTGCCCTCGGAGGGGGGCGCGATAGCACAGATACGCAGTATTTT,CALGGGRDSTDTQYF
NA,TRBV5-1,TRBD1,TRBJ2-2,TGCGCCAGCAGCGATGGTCCTGGACAGGTTAACACCGGGGAGCTGTTTTTT,CASSDGPGQVNTGELFF
few,TRBV11-3,NA,TRBJ1-1,TGTGCCAGCAGCCCATTCGGGATCACCACTGAAGCTTTCTTT,CASSPFGITTEAFF
few,TRBV11-3,NA,TRBJ2-7,TGTGCCAGCACCCTTCAAGGGGCGGTATCCTACGAGCAGTACTTC,CASTLQGAVSYEQYF
medium-sized,TRBV6-8,NA,TRBJ1-2,TGTGCCAGCGGAATCCGGTGGAACTATGGCTACACCTTC,CASGIRWNYGYTF
medium-sized,TRBV11-3,TRBD1,TRBJ2-7,TGTGCCAGCAGCTTCCTGGGACAGGCGGCATACCACGAGCAGTACTTC,CASSFLGQAAYHEQYF
NA,TRBV11-3,TRBD1,TRBJ1-4,TGTGCCAGCAGCCTGGGGGACAGTCTTTCAACTAATGAAAAACTGTTTTTT,CASSLGDSLSTNEKLFF
NA,TRBV6-8,TRBD1,TRBJ1-3,TGTGCCAGCAGGGGGCAGGGGGCGCAAGGAAACACCATATATTTT,CASRGQGAQGNTIYF
few,TRBV18,TRBD1,TRBJ1-4,TGTGCCAGCTCACCGCGACAGGGGGAGGAAAAACTGTTTTTT,CASSPRQGEEKLFF
few,TRBV11-3,NA,TRBJ2-7,TGTGCCAGCAGCGCTACTGACTGGGCCTACGAGCAGTACTTC,CASSATDWAYEQYF
medium-sized,TRBV11-3,TRBD2,TRBJ2-1,TGTGCCAGCAAAGGGATCCGGGGGGGCCGTGGTGAGCAGTTCTTC,CASKGIRGGRGEQFF
large,TRBV11-3,NA,TRBJ2-7,TGTGCCAGCAGCCGCCTAAGGGTCTACTCCTACGAGCAGTACTTC,CASSRLRVYSYEQYF
few,TRBV11-3,NA,TRBJ1-2,TGTGCCAGCAGCTTATCTGGGAGAGGGCGGAACTATGGCTACACCTTC,CASSLSGRGRNYGYTF
NA,TRBV11-3,TRBD1,TRBJ2-1,TGTGCCAGCAGCTCCCCGGACAGGAATTACTACAATGAGCAGTTCTTC,CASSSPDRNYYNEQFF
NA,TRBV5-1,NA,TRBJ2-4,TGCGCCAGCAGCTCGGGAGGGACAGGTAACATTCAGTACTTC,CASSSGGTGNIQYF
medium-sized,TRBV4-1,NA,TRBJ1-3,TGCGCCAGCAGCCAAGATGGCGGCAATCGACGCTCTGGAAACACCATATATTTT,CASSQDGGNRRSGNTIYF
NA,TRBV11-3,NA,TRBJ2-1,TGTGCCAGCAGCGTGAGTTCTTCCTACAATGAGCAGTTCTTC,CASSVSSSYNEQFF
NA,TRBV9,NA,TRBJ1-1,TGTGCCACCTTGACAGACACTAACACTGAAGCTTTCTTT,CATLTDTNTEAFF
few,TRBV9,TRBD1,TRBJ1-3,TGTGCCAGCAGACAGGGGGCTTCTGGAAACACCATATATTTT,CASRQGASGNTIYF
few,TRBV6-8,TRBD1,TRBJ2-1,TGTGCCAGCAGCCGGGACAGGGGGTTTGGTGAGCAGTTCTTC,CASSRDRGFGEQFF
NA,TRBV9,TRBD2,TRBJ2-2,TGTGCCAGCAGCGTAGGACTAGCGCAGAACACCGGGGAGCTGTTTTTT,CASSVGLAQNTGELFF
NA,TRBV19,NA,TRBJ2-2,TGTGCCAGTAAGTCAGATGTTAACACCGGGGAGCTGTTTTTT,CASKSDVNTGELFF
NA,TRBV10-2,TRBD2,TRBJ2-2,TGCGCCAGCAGAATTGGACTAGCTGGCGGGGAGCTGTTTTTT,CASRIGLAGGELFF
NA,TRBV11-3,TRBD2,TRBJ2-5,TGTGCCAGCAGTCTAGCTACTAGCGGAGAGACCCAGTACTTC,CASSLATSGETQYF
few,TRBV6-8,NA,TRBJ1-2,TGTGCCAGCAGTTACCCCGCGCCGATCTATGGCTACACCTTC,CASSYPAPIYGYTF
NA,TRBV29-1,TRBD1,TRBJ1-2,TGCAGCGTCGATCACAGGGGTACTGGCTACACCTTC,CSVDHRGTGYTF
few,TRBV11-3,TRBD2,TRBJ2-1,TGTGCCAGCAGCTTGACTAGCGGGGGGGGATTTTCCTACAATGAGCAGTTCTTC,CASSLTSGGGFSYNEQFF
NA,TRBV5-1,NA,TRBJ2-1,TGCGCCAGCCATACTAGCGGGACAGGGATCGTCAATGAGCAGTTCTTC,CASHTSGTGIVNEQFF
NA,TRBV23-1,NA,TRBJ1-1,TGCGCCAGCAGCTTGCAGGGGTACACTGAAGCTTTCTTT,CASSLQGYTEAFF
NA,TRBV6-8,TRBD1,TRBJ2-7,TGTGCCAGCAGCCGACAGGGGTCCTACGAGCAGTACTTC,CASSRQGSYEQYF
NA,TRBV19,NA,TRBJ2-7,TGTGCCAGTAGTAGAAGGGGTATGTCCTACGAGCAGTACTTC,CASSRRGMSYEQYF
NA,TRBV28,NA,TRBJ2-7,TGTGCCAGCAGTTTTAGGGGGGCTGGTCGGAACGAGCAGTACTTC,CASSFRGAGRNEQYF
few,TRBV11-3,TRBD2,TRBJ2-7,TGTGCCAGCAGCTTGGAGGCTAGCGGATCCTACGAGCAGTACTTC,CASSLEASGSYEQYF
few,TRBV14,NA,TRBJ2-5,TGTGCCAGCAGCCGAGGGACTCACGGGGCCCAGTACTTC,CASSRGTHGAQYF
few,TRBV6-8,TRBD2,TRBJ2-5,TGTGCCAGCAGTTTCTCGGGACTAGCGGGGACACAAGAGACCCAGTACTTC,CASSFSGLAGTQETQYF
NA,TRBV28,TRBD1,TRBJ1-5,TGTGCCAGCAGAAGTACAGGGGGCGGCCAGCCCCAGCATTTT,CASRSTGGGQPQHF
NA,TRBV5-1,NA,TRBJ2-2,TGCGCCAGCAGCCCATTGACAGTAGACACCGGGGAGCTGTTTTTT,CASSPLTVDTGELFF
few,TRBV6-8,NA,TRBJ2-7,TGTGCCAGCAGTTCCCGCGTAGCGCGACTGGGCGAGCAGTACTTC,CASSSRVARLGEQYF
NA,TRBV7-2,TRBD1,TRBJ2-7,TGTGCCAGCAGCTTTGGACAGGGGGACGAGCAGTACTTC,CASSFGQGDEQYF
NA,TRBV19,TRBD1,TRBJ2-1,TGTGCCAGTAGAACGGGACAGGGATTCGATGAGCAGTTCTTC,CASRTGQGFDEQFF